The clone carrying this TCR beta chain has only a few counts. These data come from a study of shared clonotypes between healthy human individuals. V lost 5 bases and J lost 0, with 8 bases in between. The CDR3 totals 13 residues. From germline, CDR1 is MDHEN and CDR2 SYDVKM. The unsorted PBMC replicate PCRs were performed with about 300 ng DNA, some 32,000 T cell genomes. Per the authors' pipeline: Junction-only immunoSEQ sequences carried no quality scores, so filtering differed. The method was immunoSEQ multiplex PCR; TCRdb's version includes in-frame clones alone and lacks a portion of them. Clone size and V and J calls were adopted from that table, with D and trimming inferred from the DNA. The table has roughly 500,000 clones, 76% seen once. All participating donors were Caucasian adults from Nashville, Tennessee.

The V and J genes are TRBV28 and TRBJ2-7, with TRBD1 as a possible D gene (5 bases). The sample taken for sequencing was PBMCs. This TCR derives from a middle-aged woman in good health. Some clones in this sample may be carry-over from other donors' samples. The CDR3 sequence: CASSGASSYEQYF. Here the CDR3 DNA reads TGTGCCAGCAGTGGGGCGAGCTCCTACGAGCAGTACTTC. Combining the CDR3 with reference TRBV28 and TRBJ2-7 gives the whole variable domain DVKVTQSSRYLVKRTGEKVFLECVQDMDHENMFWYRQDPGLGLRLIYFSYDVKMKEKGDIPEGYSVSREKKERFSLILESASTNQTSMYLCASSGASSYEQYFGPGTRLTVT.